This T cell receptor beta chain comes out of a study of cytomegalovirus exposure and HLA in healthy donors. Study-level points and caveats: The tendency of first-cohort TCR clusters to co-occur in the 110 or so validation repertoires emerged from a later analysis. Most TCR sequences were seen very rarely across donors, but some public TCRs occurred in many. In vitro experiments confirmed that a few CMV-associated chains were specific for CMV antigens.

Sequencing used immunoSEQ multiplex PCR; TCRdb keeps in-frame clones, though not all of them. Among approximately 120,000 clones listed, 94% were seen once. Remarks on this clone: Its specificity is not known.

From the 120-subject validation cohort, which was separate from the roughly 680-subject first cohort, the donors were drawn. This CDR3 has 16 amino acids. Trimming removed 7 bases at V and 3 bases at J, with 18 bases between. CDR1 and CDR2 from the germline V gene are MNHNY and SVGAGI (reference sequence). The sequence came from a woman aged 18-29 years in good health and CMV-seronegative. Sequencing was done on a sample of PBMCs. J is TRBJ2-2 and V is TRBV6-6, with no clear D. The CDR3 DNA is TGTGCCAGCAACCCGACCCAAAGCGCTTACACCGGGGAGCTGTTTTTT. Residues: CASNPTQSAYTGELFF.